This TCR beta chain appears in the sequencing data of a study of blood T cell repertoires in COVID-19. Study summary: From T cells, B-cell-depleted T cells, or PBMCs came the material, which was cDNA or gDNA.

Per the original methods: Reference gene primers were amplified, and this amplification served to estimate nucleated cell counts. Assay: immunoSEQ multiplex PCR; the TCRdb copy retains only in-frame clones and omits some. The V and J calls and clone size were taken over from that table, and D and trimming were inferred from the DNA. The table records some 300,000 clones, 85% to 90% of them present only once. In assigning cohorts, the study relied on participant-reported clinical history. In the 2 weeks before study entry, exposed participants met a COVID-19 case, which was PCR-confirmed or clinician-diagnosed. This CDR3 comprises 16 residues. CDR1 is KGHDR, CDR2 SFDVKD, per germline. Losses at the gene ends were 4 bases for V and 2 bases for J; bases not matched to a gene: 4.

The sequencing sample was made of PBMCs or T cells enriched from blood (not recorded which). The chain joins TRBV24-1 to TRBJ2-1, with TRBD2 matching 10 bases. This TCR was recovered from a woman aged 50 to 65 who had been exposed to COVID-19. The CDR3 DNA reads TGTGCCACCAGTGAATCAGCGGGGGGGCCCTACAATGAGCAGTTCTTC. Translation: CATSESAGGPYNEQFF.